Reported below is one T cell receptor (beta chain). This sample is part of a study of cytomegalovirus exposure and HLA in healthy donors. The PCR ran on 60 Vbeta and 13 Jbeta primers. Libraries were prepared by immunoSEQ multiplex PCR; TCRdb keeps only in-frame clonotypes and omits some of them. The repertoire holds around 99,000 clones, with 82% as singletons. The J segment lost 3 bases and the V segment lost 6 bases, leaving 14 bases of the junction unmatched. Per germline, CDR1 KGHSH and CDR2 LQKENI. The CDR3 is 17 residues long. This rearrangement joins TRBV18 to TRBJ1-2; 9 nucleotides line up with TRBD1. The specimen sequenced was PBMCs. The receptor's source is a man aged 25 to 40 in good health and CMV-seropositive. CDR3 nucleotide sequence: TGTGCCAGCTCTCCTCCAGGACAGGGGTTGTTTGACTATGGCTACACCTTC. Translating it yields CASSPPGQGLFDYGYTF.